These 15 T cell receptor beta chains were sequenced from one sample in a study of HIV-infected patients and healthy controls. TCRdb called the 5' RACE reads again in MiXCR, with one record for every CDR3 protein. This table has 50,000 to 80,000 distinct CDR3 sequences, approximately 21% appearing once. The specimen sequenced was CD4+ T cells from blood. All receptors derive from a human donor in good health.

This clonotype was counted only a few times. V and J are TRBV12-3 or TRBV12-4 and TRBJ1-2; no clear D. V was clipped by 1 base and J by 5 bases, with 8 bases between them. This CDR3 comprises 13 residues. CDR3 bases: TGTGCCAGCAGTTTAGGAGGGTGGTATGGCTACACCTTC. It specifies CASSLGGWYGYTF.

The V gene is TRBV6-5, the J gene TRBJ1-5; the D is unclear. This CDR3 spans 12 amino acids. V was cut by 7 bases and J by 2 bases, with 6 bases left in between. Germline V gives CDR1 MNHEY, CDR2 SVGAGI. The CDR3 region is CASKRGNQPQHF. For the CDR3, the DNA is TGTGCCAGCAAACGGGGCAATCAGCCCCAGCATTTT.

This clonotype was found many times. CDR3 region: CASRTTAGGKYGYTF. As DNA, the CDR3 is TGTGCCAGCAGAACTACAGCAGGGGGAAAATATGGCTACACCTTC. The chain combines TRBV6-5 with TRBJ1-2; 7 nucleotides align to TRBD1. Trimming at V came to 6 bases and at J to 5 bases, leaving 12 bases not matched to a gene. The CDR3 has 15 amino acids. CDR1 is MNHEY and CDR2 is SVGAGI in the germline V gene.

With regard to this clonotype: Just one base apart from a much larger clone, this may be a read error. In nucleotides, the CDR3 is TGTGCCAGCAGGCGGGACTATGAGCAGTTCTTC. The encoded protein is CASRRDYEQFF. This sequence joins TRBV2 and TRBJ2-1, with a possible D match to TRBD2 (6 bases). The germline V and J ends were trimmed by 6 bases and 8 bases, with 8 bases remaining between them. Germline loops: CDR1 SNHLY, CDR2 FYNNEI. The CDR3 runs to 11 residues.

The rearrangement links TRBV6-5 to TRBJ1-5; D perhaps matches TRBD1 (5 bases). Germline V gene lookup returns CDR1 MNHEY and CDR2 SVGAGI. This CDR3 is built from 15 residues. V shed 6 bases and J shed 4 bases, with 16 bases lying between them. In nucleotides, the CDR3 is TGTGCCAGCAGAATGATGAGGGGCGAGAATCAGCCCCAGCATTTT. Its protein is CASRMMRGENQPQHF.

This clonotype was observed many times. The V gene is TRBV16, the J gene TRBJ1-5; D is unresolved. Germline CDR1 is KGHSY and CDR2 is FQNENV. V was trimmed by 2 bases and J by 3 bases, leaving 2 bases between them. This CDR3 has 12 amino acids. Written as DNA, the CDR3 is TGTGCCAGCAGCCAAGACAATCAGCCCCAGCATTTT. Protein product: CASSQDNQPQHF.

The J gene is TRBJ2-7, the V gene TRBV5-1, with 10 positions matching TRBD1. From germline, CDR1 is SGHRS and CDR2 YFSETQ. Trimming at V came to 4 bases and at J to 2 bases, leaving 3 bases not matched to a gene. CDR3 length equals 14 residues. The CDR3 bases are TGCGCCAGCAGCCTGGGGACAGGGGCCTACGAGCAGTACTTC. Protein sequence: CASSLGTGAYEQYF.

This clonotype was detected many times. The junction and the germline gene differ at one end; a read error may be behind it. The chain has TRBV29-1 and TRBJ1-1, with a weak D call TRBD1 (6 bases). This CDR3 has 13 amino acids. Germline values: CDR1 SQVTM, CDR2 ANQGSEA. For the CDR3, the DNA is TGCAGCGCTGAAGGGACACACTCTTTTGAAGCTTTCTTT. Protein product: CSAEGTHSFEAFF.

This clonotype occurred a few times. The chain carries TRBV29-1 and TRBJ1-3; D unresolved. The V end was cut by 4 bases, the J end by 4 bases, with 8 bases between. CDR1 is SQVTM, CDR2 ANQGSEA, per germline. The CDR3 contains 12 residues. The CDR3 protein is CSVADLGNTIYF. CDR3 in DNA: TGCAGCGTTGCCGACCTAGGAAACACCATATATTTT.

This clonotype was seen a single time. The chain joins TRBV18 to TRBJ2-3; TRBD2 matches 8 bases. This CDR3 has 15 residues. V dropped 5 bases and J dropped 5; count of bases not matched to a gene: 9. Germline V lookup: CDR1 KGHSH, CDR2 LQKENI. The CDR3 sequence is CASSTSGGLLDTQYF. The CDR3 DNA follows: TGTGCCAGCTCAACAAGCGGGGGATTGTTAGATACGCAGTATTTT.

This clonotype showed up many times. The V gene is TRBV6-1, the J gene TRBJ2-5; D gene uncertain. Germline loops: CDR1 MNHNS, CDR2 SASEGT. V dropped 1 base and J dropped 4 bases, with 13 bases sitting between them. This CDR3 region has 15 residues. Here the CDR3 reads CASSEEGLVAETQYF. The CDR3 DNA sequence: TGTGCCAGCAGTGAAGAGGGCCTGGTAGCAGAGACCCAGTACTTC.

The rearrangement links TRBV6-1 to TRBJ2-3; TRBD2 matches at 10 bases. CDR1 and CDR2 from the germline V gene are MNHNS and SASEGT. V lost 2 bases, J lost 0 bases, and 14 bases stayed unmatched. The CDR3 loop spans 20 amino acids. The CDR3 loop reads CASSERGAPGLARSTDTQYF. CDR3 bases: TGTGCCAGCAGTGAAAGAGGCGCCCCGGGACTAGCGAGAAGCACAGATACGCAGTATTTT.

This clonotype was seen only a few times. This chain joins TRBV6-5 and TRBJ2-5; 10 bases are shared with TRBD2. The J segment lost 4 bases and the V segment lost 5 bases, leaving 10 bases of the junction unmatched. This CDR3 has 16 residues. Germline V gene data show CDR1 as MNHEY and CDR2 as SVGAGI. CDR3 nucleotides: TGTGCCAGCAGTCGCGGGGGAGCGGGAGGGCCAGAGACCCAGTACTTC. Protein: CASSRGGAGGPETQYF.

This chain links TRBV6-2 or TRBV6-3 with TRBJ2-3; D remains ambiguous. Germline loops: CDR1 MNHEY, CDR2 SVGEGT. This CDR3 is 12 amino acids long. The V end was cut by 11 bases, the J end by 2 bases, with 11 bases between. The CDR3 loop is CASCGLTDTQYF. The CDR3 nucleotides read TGTGCCTCCTGCGGCCTCACAGATACGCAGTATTTT.

By share, this clonotype ranks as medium-sized. The rearrangement uses TRBV29-1 and TRBJ2-3; D is possibly TRBD2 (5 bases). CDR1 is SQVTM, CDR2 ANQGSEA, per germline. The CDR3 runs to 14 residues. Trimming removed 4 bases at V and 4 bases at J, with 15 bases between. Here the CDR3 reads CSVAVSDYSDTQYF. The CDR3 nucleotides read TGCAGCGTTGCTGTTAGCGATTATTCAGATACGCAGTATTTT.